One and the same sample provided the 9 T cell receptor beta chains below, sequenced in a study of control samples from healthy donors and cancer patients (dated by TCRdb to about 2020). Library method: the immunoSEQ multiplex PCR assay. What TCRdb holds here is the immuneACCESS table cut down to in-frame rearrangements. Part of the clones is not present; checked against another copy, under half of the missing clones reflect an unresolved V gene, and the others are unexplained. Counted in this sample were more than 85,000 clones; around 84% of them appeared once. Together, the top ten hold under 40% of the sample. The sample taken for sequencing was PBMCs. The source is a man between 70 and 80 years old with lung cancer.

This clone is a singleton in its sample. V usage is TRBV6-5 and J usage is TRBJ2-5; 10 bases align to TRBD1. With V trimmed by 4 bases and J by 3 bases, 8 bases remained unmatched. The germline CDR1 and CDR2 sequences are MNHEY and SVGAGI. CDR3 length: 16 amino acids. This CDR3 reads CASSWTGGSLKETQYF. The CDR3 coding sequence is TGTGCCAGCAGTTGGACAGGGGGTTCCCTAAAAGAGACCCAGTACTTC.

The chain is built from TRBV24-1 and TRBJ2-7; 10 positions agree with TRBD1. With 3 bases clipped from V and 4 bases from J, the junction kept 8 bases outside the gene matches. Germline values: CDR1 KGHDR, CDR2 SFDVKD. The CDR3 covers 16 residues. The CDR3 nucleotides are TGTGCCACCAGTGATGATTCCGGGACAGGGGTGTACGAGCAGTACTTC. Translating it yields CATSDDSGTGVYEQYF.

This clone was seen once. This chain joins TRBV6-5 and TRBJ2-2, with 8 bases that match TRBD1. CDR1 and CDR2 from the germline V gene are MNHEY and SVGAGI. This CDR3 region has 15 residues. V was clipped by 7 bases and J by 7 bases; unmatched bases: 11. The CDR3 loop reads CASTTRTGLVGELFF. The CDR3 coding sequence is TGTGCCAGCACTACTCGGACAGGGTTGGTCGGGGAGCTGTTTTTT.

The CDR3 here is CSVAHGQGRSEAFF. CDR3 nucleotides: TGCAGCGTTGCCCACGGCCAAGGGCGTTCTGAAGCTTTCTTT. The rearrangement joins TRBV29-1 to TRBJ1-1; D gene uncertain. The CDR3 loop spans 14 amino acids. In germline, CDR1 is SQVTM, CDR2 ANQGSEA. V shed 4 bases and J shed 6 bases, with 18 bases lying between them.

The chain is built from TRBV4-3 and TRBJ1-2; unclear D gene. The CDR3 length is 14 residues. In germline, CDR1 is LGHNA, CDR2 YSLEER. V was cut by 2 bases and J by 4 bases, with 11 bases left in between. The CDR3 loop reads CASSQLTYPYGYTF. The CDR3 nucleotides are TGCGCCAGCAGCCAATTGACATATCCCTATGGCTACACCTTC.

This sequence joins TRBV19 and TRBJ1-4; 8 bases are shared with TRBD1. The CDR3 extends over 14 amino acids. The V gene end was trimmed by 4 bases and the J gene end by 8 bases; junction bases not matched to a gene: 6. Germline V gene data show CDR1 as LNHDA and CDR2 as SQIVND (reference sequence). The CDR3 DNA follows: TGTGCCAGTAGTAAGACAGGGGTTGGCGAAAAACTGTTTTTT. Its protein is CASSKTGVGEKLFF.

The chain employs TRBV9 and TRBJ2-7; possible D gene TRBD2, 6 bases. The germline gives CDR1 SGDLS, CDR2 YYNGEE. Trimming removed 4 bases at V and 4 bases at J, with 15 bases between. The CDR3 loop spans 14 amino acids. The CDR3 coding sequence is TGTGCCAGCAGCACCGGGACTCCGGGATACGAGCAGTACTTC. Translated, it gives CASSTGTPGYEQYF.

V gene TRBV25-1 combines with J gene TRBJ1-1; D gene ambiguous. Germline CDR1 is MGHDK and CDR2 is SYGVNS. The CDR3 sequence is 18 residues long. V was shortened by 2 bases and J by 1 base, with 20 bases between the two germline ends. The CDR3 sequence: CASSEGGRFRHWNTEAFF. In DNA form, the CDR3 reads TGTGCCAGCAGTGAAGGCGGGCGATTCCGCCATTGGAACACTGAAGCTTTCTTT.

The chain carries TRBV5-4 and TRBJ2-4; 8 bases align to TRBD2. This CDR3 is built from 16 residues. The germline CDR1 and CDR2 sequences are SGHNT and YYREEE (reference sequence). V shed 5 bases and J 2 bases; nucleotides not matched to a gene: 9. CDR3 DNA sequence: TGTGCCAGCAGTTCCTCGGCGGGGGGCACCAAAAACATTCAGTACTTC. Its translation is CASSSSAGGTKNIQYF.